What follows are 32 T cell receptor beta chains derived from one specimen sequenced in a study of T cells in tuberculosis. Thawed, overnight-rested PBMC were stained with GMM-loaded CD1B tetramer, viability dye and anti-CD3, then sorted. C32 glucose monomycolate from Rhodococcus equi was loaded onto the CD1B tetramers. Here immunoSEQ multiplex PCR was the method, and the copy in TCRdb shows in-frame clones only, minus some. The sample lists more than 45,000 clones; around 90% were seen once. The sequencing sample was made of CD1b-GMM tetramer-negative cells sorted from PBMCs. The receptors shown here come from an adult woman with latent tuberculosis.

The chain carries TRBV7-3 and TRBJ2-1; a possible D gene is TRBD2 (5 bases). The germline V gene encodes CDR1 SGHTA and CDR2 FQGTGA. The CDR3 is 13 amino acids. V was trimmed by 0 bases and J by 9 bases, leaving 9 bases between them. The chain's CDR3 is CASSLTNSVEQFF. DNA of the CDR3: TGTGCCAGCAGCTTAACGAATAGCGTTGAGCAGTTCTTC.

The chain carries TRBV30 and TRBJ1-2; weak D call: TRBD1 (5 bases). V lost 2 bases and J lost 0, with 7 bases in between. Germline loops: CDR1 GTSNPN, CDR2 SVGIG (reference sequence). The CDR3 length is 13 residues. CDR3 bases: TGTGCCTGGAGTACAGGACCTAACTATGGCTACACCTTC. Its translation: CAWSTGPNYGYTF. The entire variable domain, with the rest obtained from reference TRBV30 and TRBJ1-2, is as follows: SQTIHQWPATLVQPVGSPLSLECTVEGTSNPNLYWYRQAAGRGLQLLFYSVGIGQISSEVPQNLSASRPQDRQFILSSKKLLLSDSGFYLCAWSTGPNYGYTFGSGTRLTVV.

The DNA for the CDR3 is TGCAGCGTTGAAGACAGGGACTCCTACAATGAGCAGTTCTTC. It translates to CSVEDRDSYNEQFF. The chain employs TRBV29-1 and TRBJ2-1; D might be TRBD1 (5 bases). The CDR3 has 14 residues. In germline, CDR1 is SQVTM, CDR2 ANQGSEA. Trimming stripped 0 bases from V and 0 bases from J, with 6 bases between.

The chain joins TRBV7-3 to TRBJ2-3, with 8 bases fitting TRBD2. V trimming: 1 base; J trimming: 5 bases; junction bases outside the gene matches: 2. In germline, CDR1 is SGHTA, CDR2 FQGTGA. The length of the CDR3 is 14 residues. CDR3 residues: CASSLRLAGDTQYF. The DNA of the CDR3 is TGTGCCAGCAGCTTAAGGCTAGCGGGAGATACGCAGTATTTT.

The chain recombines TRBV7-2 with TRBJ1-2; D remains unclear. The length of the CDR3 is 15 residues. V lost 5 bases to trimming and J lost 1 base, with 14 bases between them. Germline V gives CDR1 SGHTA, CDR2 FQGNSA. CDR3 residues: CASSPGDPFNYGYTF. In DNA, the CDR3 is TGTGCCAGCAGCCCCGGGGATCCCTTTAACTATGGCTACACCTTC.

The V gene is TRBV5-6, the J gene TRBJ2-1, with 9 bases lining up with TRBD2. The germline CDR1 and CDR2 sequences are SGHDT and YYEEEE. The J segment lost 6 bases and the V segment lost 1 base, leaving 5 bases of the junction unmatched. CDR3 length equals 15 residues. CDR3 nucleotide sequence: TGTGCCAGCAGCTTGACGGCGGGGGGGCCCAATGAGCAGTTCTTC. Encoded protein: CASSLTAGGPNEQFF.

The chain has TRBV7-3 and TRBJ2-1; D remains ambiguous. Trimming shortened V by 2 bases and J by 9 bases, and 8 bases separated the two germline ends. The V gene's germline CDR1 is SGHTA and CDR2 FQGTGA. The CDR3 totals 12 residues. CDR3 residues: CASSLDSTEQFF. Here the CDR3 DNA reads TGTGCCAGCAGCTTAGATAGCACTGAGCAGTTCTTC.

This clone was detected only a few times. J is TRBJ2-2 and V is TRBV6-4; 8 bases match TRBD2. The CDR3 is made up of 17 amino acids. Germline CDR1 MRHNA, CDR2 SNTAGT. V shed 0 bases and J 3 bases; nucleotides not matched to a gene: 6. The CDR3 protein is CASSDSSSGIDTGELFF. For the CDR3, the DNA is TGTGCCAGCAGTGACTCTAGTAGCGGGATCGACACCGGGGAGCTGTTTTTT.

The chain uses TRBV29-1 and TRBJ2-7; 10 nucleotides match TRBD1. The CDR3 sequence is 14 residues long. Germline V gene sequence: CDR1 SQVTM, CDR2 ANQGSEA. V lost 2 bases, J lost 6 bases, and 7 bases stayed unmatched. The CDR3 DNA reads TGCAGCGTTGAAACCGGGACAGGGGATCCCGAGCAGTACTTC. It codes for CSVETGTGDPEQYF.

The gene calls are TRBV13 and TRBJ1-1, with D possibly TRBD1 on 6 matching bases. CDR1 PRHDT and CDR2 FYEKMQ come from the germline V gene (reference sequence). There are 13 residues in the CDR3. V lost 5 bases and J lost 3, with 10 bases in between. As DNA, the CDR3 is TGTGCCAGCAGCCCAGCAGGGGACACTGAAGCTTTCTTT. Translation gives CASSPAGDTEAFF.

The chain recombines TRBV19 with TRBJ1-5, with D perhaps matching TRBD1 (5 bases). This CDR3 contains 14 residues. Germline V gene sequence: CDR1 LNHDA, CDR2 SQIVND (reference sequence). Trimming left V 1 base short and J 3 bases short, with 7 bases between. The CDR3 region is CASSIGQLNQPQHF. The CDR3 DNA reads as TGTGCCAGTAGTATAGGACAGCTCAATCAGCCCCAGCATTTT.

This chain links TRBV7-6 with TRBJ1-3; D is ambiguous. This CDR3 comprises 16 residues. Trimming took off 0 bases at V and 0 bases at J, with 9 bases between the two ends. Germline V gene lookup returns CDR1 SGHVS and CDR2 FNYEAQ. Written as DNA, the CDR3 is TGTGCCAGCAGCTTAGCCGTGCGGGGCTCTGGAAACACCATATATTTT. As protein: CASSLAVRGSGNTIYF.

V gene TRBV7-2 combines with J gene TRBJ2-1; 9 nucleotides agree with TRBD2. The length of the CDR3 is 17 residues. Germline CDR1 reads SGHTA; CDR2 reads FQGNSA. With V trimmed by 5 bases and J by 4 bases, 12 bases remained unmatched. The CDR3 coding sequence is TGTGCCAGCAGCCCAACATACTCTAGCGGGGCGTACAATGAGCAGTTCTTC. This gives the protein CASSPTYSSGAYNEQFF.

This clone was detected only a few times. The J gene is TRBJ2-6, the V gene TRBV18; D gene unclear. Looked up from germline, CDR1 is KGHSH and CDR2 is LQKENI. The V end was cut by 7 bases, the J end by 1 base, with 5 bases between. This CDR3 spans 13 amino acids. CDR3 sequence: CASFHSGANVLTF. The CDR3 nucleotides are TGTGCCAGCTTCCATTCTGGGGCCAACGTCCTGACTTTC.

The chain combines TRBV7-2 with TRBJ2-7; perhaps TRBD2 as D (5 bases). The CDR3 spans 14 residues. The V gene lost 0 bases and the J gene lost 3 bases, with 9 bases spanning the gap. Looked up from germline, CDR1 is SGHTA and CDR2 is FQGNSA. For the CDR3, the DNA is TGTGCCAGCAGCTTAGCGGGAGCAAACTACGAGCAGTACTTC. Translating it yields CASSLAGANYEQYF.

The CDR3 DNA is TGTGCCAGCAGCCAAGATGGCAGGGGCGGGTCGCCCCAGCATTTT. It is translated as CASSQDGRGGSPQHF. The chain links TRBV4-2 to TRBJ1-5; the D gene is possibly TRBD1 (6 bases). Germline CDR1 and CDR2: LGHNA and YNFKEQ. V gave up 0 bases and J gave up 9 bases, with 15 bases separating them. The CDR3 contains 15 residues.

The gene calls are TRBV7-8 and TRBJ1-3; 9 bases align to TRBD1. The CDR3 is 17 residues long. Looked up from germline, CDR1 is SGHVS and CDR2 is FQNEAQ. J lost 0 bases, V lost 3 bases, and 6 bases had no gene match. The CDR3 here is CASSFLQGAASGNTIYF. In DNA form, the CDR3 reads TGTGCCAGCAGCTTCCTACAGGGGGCCGCCTCTGGAAACACCATATATTTT.

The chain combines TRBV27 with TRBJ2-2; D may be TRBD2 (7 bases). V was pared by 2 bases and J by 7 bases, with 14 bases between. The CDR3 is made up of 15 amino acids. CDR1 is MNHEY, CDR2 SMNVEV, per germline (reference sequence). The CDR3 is CASSLAGAFGGELFF. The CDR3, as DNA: TGTGCCAGCAGTTTAGCGGGGGCCTTCGGCGGGGAGCTGTTTTTT.

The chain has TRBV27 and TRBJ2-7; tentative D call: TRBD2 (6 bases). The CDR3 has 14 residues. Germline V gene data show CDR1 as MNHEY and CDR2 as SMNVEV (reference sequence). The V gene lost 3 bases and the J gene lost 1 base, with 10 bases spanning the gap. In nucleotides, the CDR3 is TGTGCCAGCAGTTTCGGGGGAGTGTCCTACGAGCAGTACTTC. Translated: CASSFGGVSYEQYF.

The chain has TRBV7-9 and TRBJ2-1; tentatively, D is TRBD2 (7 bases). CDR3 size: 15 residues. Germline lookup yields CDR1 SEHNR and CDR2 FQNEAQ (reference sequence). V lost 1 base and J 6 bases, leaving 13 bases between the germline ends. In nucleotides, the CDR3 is TGTGCCAGCAGCTTAGGGCGGGGGCGCCTCAATGAGCAGTTCTTC. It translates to CASSLGRGRLNEQFF.

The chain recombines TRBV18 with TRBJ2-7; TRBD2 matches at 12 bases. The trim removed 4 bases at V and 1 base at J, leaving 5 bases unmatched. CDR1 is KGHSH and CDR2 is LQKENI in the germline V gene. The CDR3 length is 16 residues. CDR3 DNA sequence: TGTGCCAGCTCACTCCTACTAGCGGGGGGTTCCTACGAGCAGTACTTC. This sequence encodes CASSLLLAGGSYEQYF. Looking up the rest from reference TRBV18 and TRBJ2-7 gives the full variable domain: NAGVMQNPRHLVRRRGQEARLRCSPMKGHSHVYWYRQLPEEGLKFMVYLQKENIIDESGMPKERFSAEFPKEGPSILRIQQVVRGDSAAYFCASSLLLAGGSYEQYFGPGTRLTVT.

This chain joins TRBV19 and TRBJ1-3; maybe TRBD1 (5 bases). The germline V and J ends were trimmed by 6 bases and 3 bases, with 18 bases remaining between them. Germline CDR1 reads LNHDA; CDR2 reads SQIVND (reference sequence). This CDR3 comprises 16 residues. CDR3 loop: CASSPARRGIGNTIYF. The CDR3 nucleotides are TGTGCCAGTAGCCCAGCTCGGAGGGGAATTGGAAACACCATATATTTT.

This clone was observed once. In nucleotides, the CDR3 is TGTGCCAGCAGCCGGACAGGGGGCGAGAGCACTGAAGCTTTCTTT. Its protein is CASSRTGGESTEAFF. The chain combines TRBV6-4 with TRBJ1-1; TRBD1 agrees at 11 bases. The CDR3 covers 15 residues. Looked up from germline, CDR1 is MRHNA and CDR2 is SNTAGT. The trim removed 6 bases at V and 4 bases at J, leaving 7 bases unmatched.

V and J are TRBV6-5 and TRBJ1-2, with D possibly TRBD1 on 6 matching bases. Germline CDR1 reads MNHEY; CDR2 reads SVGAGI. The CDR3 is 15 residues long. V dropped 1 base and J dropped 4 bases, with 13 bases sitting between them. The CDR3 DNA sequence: TGTGCCAGCAGTTACTTGGACAGAAAGCTCTATGGCTACACCTTC. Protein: CASSYLDRKLYGYTF.

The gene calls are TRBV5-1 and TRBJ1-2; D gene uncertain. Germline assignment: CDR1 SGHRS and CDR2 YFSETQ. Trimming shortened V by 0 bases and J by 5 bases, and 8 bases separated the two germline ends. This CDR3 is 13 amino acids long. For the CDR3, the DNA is TGCGCCAGCAGCTTGGGGAGGAAATATGGCTACACCTTC. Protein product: CASSLGRKYGYTF. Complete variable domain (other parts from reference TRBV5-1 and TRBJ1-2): KAGVTQTPRYLIKTRGQQVTLSCSPISGHRSVSWYQQTPGQGLQFLFEYFSETQRNKGNFPGRFSGRQFSNSRSEMNVSTLELGDSALYLCASSLGRKYGYTFGSGTRLTVV.

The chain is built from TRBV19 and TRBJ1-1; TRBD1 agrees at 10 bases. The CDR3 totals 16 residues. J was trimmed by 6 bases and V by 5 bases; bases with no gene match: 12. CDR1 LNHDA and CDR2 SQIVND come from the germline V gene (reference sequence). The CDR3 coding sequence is TGTGCCAGTAGTGTTGGACAGGGGGTACGAGGGGCTGAAGCTTTCTTT. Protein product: CASSVGQGVRGAEAFF.

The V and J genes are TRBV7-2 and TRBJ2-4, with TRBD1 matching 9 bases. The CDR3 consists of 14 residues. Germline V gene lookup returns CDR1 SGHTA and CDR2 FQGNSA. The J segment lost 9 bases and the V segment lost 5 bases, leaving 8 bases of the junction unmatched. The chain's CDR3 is CASSPRQGVGIQYF. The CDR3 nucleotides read TGTGCCAGCAGCCCCCGACAGGGGGTTGGCATTCAGTACTTC. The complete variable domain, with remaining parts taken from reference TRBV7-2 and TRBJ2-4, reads GAGVSQSPSNKVTEKGKDVELRCDPISGHTALYWYRQSLGQGLEFLIYFQGNSAPDKSGLPSDRFSAERTGGSVSTLTIQRTQQEDSAVYLCASSPRQGVGIQYFGAGTRLSVL.

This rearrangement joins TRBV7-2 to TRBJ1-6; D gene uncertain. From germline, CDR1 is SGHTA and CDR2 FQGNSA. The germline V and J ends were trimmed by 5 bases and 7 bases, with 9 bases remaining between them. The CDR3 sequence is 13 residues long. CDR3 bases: TGTGCCAGCAGCCCCCCGAGGAATTCACCCCTCCACTTT. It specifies CASSPPRNSPLHF.

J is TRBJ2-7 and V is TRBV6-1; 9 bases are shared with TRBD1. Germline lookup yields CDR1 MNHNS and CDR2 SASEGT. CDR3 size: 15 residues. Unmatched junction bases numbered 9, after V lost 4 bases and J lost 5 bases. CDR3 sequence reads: CASSGGQGVFHEQYF. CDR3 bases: TGTGCCAGCAGTGGGGGACAGGGCGTCTTCCACGAGCAGTACTTC.

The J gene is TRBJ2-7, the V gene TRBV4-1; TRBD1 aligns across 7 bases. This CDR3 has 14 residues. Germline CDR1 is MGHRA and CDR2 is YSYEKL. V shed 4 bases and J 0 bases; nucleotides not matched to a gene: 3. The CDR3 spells CASSPRDSSYEQYF. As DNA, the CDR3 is TGCGCCAGCAGCCCCAGGGACAGCTCCTACGAGCAGTACTTC.

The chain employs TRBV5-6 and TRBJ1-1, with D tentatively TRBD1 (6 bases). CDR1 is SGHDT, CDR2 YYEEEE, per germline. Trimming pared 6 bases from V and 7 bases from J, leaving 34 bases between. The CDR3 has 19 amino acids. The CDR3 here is CASTLQFQGRGGVDSEAFF. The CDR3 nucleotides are TGTGCCAGCACCTTACAATTCCAGGGGCGTGGGGGTGTGGATAGTGAAGCTTTCTTT.

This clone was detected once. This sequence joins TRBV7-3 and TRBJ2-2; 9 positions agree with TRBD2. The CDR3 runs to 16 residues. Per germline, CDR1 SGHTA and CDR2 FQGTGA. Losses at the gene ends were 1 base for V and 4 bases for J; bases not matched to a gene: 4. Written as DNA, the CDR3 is TGTGCCAGCAGCTTAAATAGCGGGGGCCTCACCGGGGAGCTGTTTTTT. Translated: CASSLNSGGLTGELFF.